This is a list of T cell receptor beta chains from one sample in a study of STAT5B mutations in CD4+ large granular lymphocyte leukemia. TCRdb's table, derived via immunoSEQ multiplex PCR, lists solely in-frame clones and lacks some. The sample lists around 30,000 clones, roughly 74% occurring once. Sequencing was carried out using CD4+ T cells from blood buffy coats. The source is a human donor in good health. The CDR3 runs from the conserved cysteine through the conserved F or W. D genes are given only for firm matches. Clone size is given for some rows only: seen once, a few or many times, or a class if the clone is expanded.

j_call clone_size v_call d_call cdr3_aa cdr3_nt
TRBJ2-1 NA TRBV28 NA CASSLPPGRVTYNEQFF TGTGCCAGCAGTCTCCCCCCCGGCAGGGTTACCTACAATGAGCAGTTCTTC
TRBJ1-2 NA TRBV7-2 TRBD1 CASSSTGGGYGYTF TGTGCCAGCAGCTCCACAGGGGGCGGCTATGGCTACACCTTC
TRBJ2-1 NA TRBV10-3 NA CAISESSGSYNEQFF TGTGCCATCAGTGAGTCTAGCGGCTCCTACAATGAGCAGTTCTTC
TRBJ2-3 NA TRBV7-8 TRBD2 CASSPTSGGTDTQYF TGTGCCAGCAGCCCGACTAGCGGGGGAACAGATACGCAGTATTTT
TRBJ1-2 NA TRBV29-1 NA CSVEMAGDYGYTF TGCAGCGTTGAAATGGCTGGCGACTATGGCTACACCTTC
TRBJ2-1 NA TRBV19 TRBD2 CASRTSGRSLGEQFF TGTGCCAGTAGGACTAGCGGGAGGTCCCTCGGTGAGCAGTTCTTC
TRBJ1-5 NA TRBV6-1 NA CASRLRGMEPQHF TGTGCCAGCAGGCTGAGAGGGATGGAGCCCCAGCATTTT
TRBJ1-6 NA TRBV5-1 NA CASSGRQLYNSPLHF TGCGCCAGCAGCGGACGACAGCTCTATAATTCACCCCTCCACTTT
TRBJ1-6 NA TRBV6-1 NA CASSEAMNNSPLHF TGTGCCAGCAGTGAAGCGATGAATAATTCACCCCTCCACTTT
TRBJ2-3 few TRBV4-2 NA CASSQEGGLYTDTQYF TGTGCCAGCAGCCAGGAAGGTGGGCTGTACACAGATACGCAGTATTTT
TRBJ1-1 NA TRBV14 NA CASSRTLAEAFF TGTGCCAGCAGTCGGACACTCGCTGAAGCTTTCTTT
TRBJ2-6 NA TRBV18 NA CASSPGNSGANVLTF TGTGCCAGCTCACCAGGGAATTCCGGGGCCAACGTCCTGACTTTC
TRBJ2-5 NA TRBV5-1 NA CASSLGGEGTQYF TGCGCCAGCAGCTTGGGGGGCGAGGGGACCCAGTACTTC
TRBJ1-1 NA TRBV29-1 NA CSVNKQDRVTEAFF TGCAGCGTTAATAAACAGGATCGGGTCACTGAAGCTTTCTTT
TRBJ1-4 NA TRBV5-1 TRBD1 CASSNQGVGEKLFF TGCGCCAGCTCCAACCAGGGGGTTGGTGAAAAACTGTTTTTT
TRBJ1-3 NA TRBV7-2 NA CASSLVRGGPIYF TGTGCCAGCAGCTTAGTTCGCGGGGGCCCCATATATTTT
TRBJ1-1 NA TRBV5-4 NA CASSAYRGQGRTEAFF TGTGCCAGCAGCGCATACCGGGGCCAAGGACGCACTGAAGCTTTCTTT
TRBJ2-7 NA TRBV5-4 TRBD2 CASSMGLAGGRGREQYF TGTGCCAGCAGCATGGGACTAGCGGGAGGTAGAGGTAGGGAGCAGTACTTC
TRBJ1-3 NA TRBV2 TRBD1 CASSADRGNTIYF TGTGCCAGCAGTGCGGACAGGGGAAACACCATATATTTT
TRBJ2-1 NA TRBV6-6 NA CASSRAGDSFNEQFF TGTGCCAGCAGTAGGGCCGGAGACTCCTTCAATGAGCAGTTCTTC
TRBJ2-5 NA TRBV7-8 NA CASSARDTSGETQYF TGTGCCAGCAGCGCCCGGGACACCTCGGGGGAGACCCAGTACTTC
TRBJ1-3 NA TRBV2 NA CASSEQPSSSGNTIYF TGTGCCAGCAGTGAACAGCCCAGTTCCTCTGGAAACACCATATATTTT
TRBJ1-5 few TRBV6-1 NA CASSVWDGGNQPQHF TGTGCCAGCAGTGTTTGGGACGGGGGCAATCAGCCCCAGCATTTT
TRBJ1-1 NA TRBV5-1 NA CASRSVGSTEAFF TGCGCCAGCAGATCCGTGGGGTCTACTGAAGCTTTCTTT
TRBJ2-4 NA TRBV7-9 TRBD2 CASSREIAGERMAKNIQYF TGTGCCAGCAGCCGTGAGATCGCGGGAGAGAGGATGGCCAAAAACATTCAGTACTTC
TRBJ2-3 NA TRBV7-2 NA CASSLAFRDHTQYF TGTGCCAGCAGCTTAGCGTTCAGGGATCATACGCAGTATTTT